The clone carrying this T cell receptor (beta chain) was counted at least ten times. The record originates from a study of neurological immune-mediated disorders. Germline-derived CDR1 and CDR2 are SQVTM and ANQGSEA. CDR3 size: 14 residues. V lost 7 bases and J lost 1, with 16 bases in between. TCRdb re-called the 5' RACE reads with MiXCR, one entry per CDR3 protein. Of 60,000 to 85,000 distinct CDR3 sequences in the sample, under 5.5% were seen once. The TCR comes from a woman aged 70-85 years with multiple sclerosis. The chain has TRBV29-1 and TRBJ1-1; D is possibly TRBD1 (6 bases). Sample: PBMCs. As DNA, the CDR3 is TGCAGCGCTTCGACAGGTCGGGGGAACACTGAAGCTTTCTTT. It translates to CSASTGRGNTEAFF.